This TCR beta chain was profiled in a study of T cell responses to AZD1222 COVID-19 vaccine. Findings and caveats of the study: Baseline serology detected seropositivity in only five to seven AZD1222 recipients. Among spike-specific TCRs, nearly half reportedly target unmutated variant regions. At 160-218 and 743-854, vaccine-associated CD4 TCRs were dominant, and they spanned spike.

To note about this clone: Its specificity is unknown.

TCRdb's copy holds only in-frame clones and misses some; the assay was immunoSEQ multiplex PCR. In the table there are over 75,000 clones, roughly 87% of which are singletons. The germline V gene has CDR1 SGHNT and CDR2 YENEEA. V was cut by 5 bases and J by 2 bases, with 12 bases left in between. The CDR3 extends over 15 amino acids. Sequenced material: peripheral blood, taken 28 days after the second AZD1222 dose. The receptor was derived from an adult who received the AZD1222 COVID-19 vaccine. J is TRBJ2-2 and V is TRBV11-3; D possibly corresponds to TRBD1 (6 bases). In DNA form, the CDR3 reads TGTGCCAGCAGCGAAGGACAGACAAACACCGGGGAGCTGTTTTTT. Residues: CASSEGQTNTGELFF.